This passage covers 2 T cell receptor beta chains from one sample sequenced in a study of CD8 T cells in ankylosing spondylitis. In TCRdb, the 5' RACE reads were re-called with MiXCR into one record per CDR3 protein. The table records 750,000 to 850,000 distinct CDR3 sequences, about an eighth of them present only once. No antigens are known for them. Study-level findings and limits: Blood from ankylosing spondylitis patients appeared to carry a characteristic roughly eight-variant TCR beta motif.

Specimen: blood, either unsorted or a sorted T cell fraction (not recorded which). These receptors all stem from a male donor with ankylosing spondylitis.

The chain recombines TRBV4-2 with TRBJ2-5; no clear D gene. The V and J ends lost 0 bases and 1 base respectively, with 6 bases between them. This CDR3 region has 14 residues. The germline V gene encodes CDR1 LGHNA and CDR2 YNFKEQ. The CDR3 DNA reads TGTGCCAGCAGCCAAGACCAAGGCCAAGAGACCCAGTACTTC. It encodes CASSQDQGQETQYF.

The rearrangement links TRBV12-3 or TRBV12-4 to TRBJ2-2, with D hard to call. The CDR3 consists of 14 residues. V dropped 4 bases and J dropped 5 bases, with 11 bases sitting between them. The DNA of the CDR3 is TGTGCCAGCAGTTCGGGCAGACCTACCGGGGAGCTGTTTTTT. The encoded protein is CASSSGRPTGELFF.